These T cell receptor beta chains were read from a single sample in a study of human T cells and chemical hapten exposure. Via MiXCR, TCRdb re-called the RACE reads, giving one row per CDR3 protein. Of about 54,000 distinct CDR3 sequences in the sample, around 9.5% are singletons; the top ten hold 1.5% to 2%. Sample: whole blood, taken in connection with sensitization to the hapten diphenylcyclopropenone (DPC). These receptors all come from a woman aged 45-65 years with alopecia areata. Some clones in this sample may be carry-over from other donors' samples. Both conserved end residues are part of each CDR3. The D gene is left open where the match is weak. Some rows have no size entry. The others give once, few or many, or a class for an expanded clone.

TGCGCCAGCAGCCAAGATCAAATCCGGCAGTTCTTC CASSQDQIRQFF TRBJ2-1 TRBV4-1 . .
TGTGCCAGCAGCTTAGCCGGTGGACAGGGGAATAGCAATCAGCCCCAGCATTTT CASSLAGGQGNSNQPQHF TRBJ1-5 TRBV7-2 once TRBD1
TGTGCCAGCTCCTCACTAGCGGGACCTTTCGAGACCCAGTACTTC CASSSLAGPFETQYF TRBJ2-5 TRBV12-3/TRBV12-4 many TRBD2
TGTGCCAGCAGTCCCAGGGAGGACAGGCTCAACACTGAAGCTTTCTTT CASSPREDRLNTEAFF TRBJ1-1 TRBV6-4 . TRBD1
TGTGCCAGCAGCTTAACTGGGCGGGTAAACACCATATATTTT CASSLTGRVNTIYF TRBJ1-3 TRBV7-2 many .
TGCGCCAGCAGCTTGGGGGGCCGGACGTCGGGAAATGAAAAACTGTTTTTT CASSLGGRTSGNEKLFF TRBJ1-4 TRBV5-1 many .
TGTGCCAGCAGCCCCAACCGGGGCAGGGGGGGGAACACTGAAGCTTTCTTT CASSPNRGRGGNTEAFF TRBJ1-1 TRBV6-2/TRBV6-3 many TRBD1
TGCGCCAGCAGCCAAGGTCTTCAGGACACCTATTCACCCCTCCACTTT CASSQGLQDTYSPLHF TRBJ1-6 TRBV4-3 few .
TGTGCCAGCAGAAATGACAGGTACTCTGGGGCCAACGTCCTGACTTTC CASRNDRYSGANVLTF TRBJ2-6 TRBV6-5 many .
TGTGCCAGCTCACCAGAGAATCCGGGACTAGCGGGGACATCCTACGAGCAGTACTTC CASSPENPGLAGTSYEQYF TRBJ2-7 TRBV18 few TRBD2
TGTGCCAGCAGCCCGGGGCTAAATGAAAAACTGTTTTTT CASSPGLNEKLFF TRBJ1-4 TRBV7-2 . .
TGTGCCAGCTCACCCGGAGAGGGACTGAATCAGCCCCAGCATTTT CASSPGEGLNQPQHF TRBJ1-5 TRBV18 . .
TGCAGTGCTCGAAGGGCGGGGGTCACAGATACGCAGTATTTT CSARRAGVTDTQYF TRBJ2-3 TRBV20-1 many TRBD2
TGTGCCAGCAGCCAGGGGACCCAGTACTTC CASSQGTQYF TRBJ2-5 TRBV3-1 . .
TGTGCCAGCAGCTTAGGAGTGGAAAATGAGCAGTTCTTC CASSLGVENEQFF TRBJ2-1 TRBV11-2 many .
TGTGCCAGCTCACCTAGCGGAAATGAGCAGTTCTTC CASSPSGNEQFF TRBJ2-1 TRBV18 few .
TGTGCCAGCAGCAGGGGACAAAACTCTGGAAACACCATATATTTT CASSRGQNSGNTIYF TRBJ1-3 TRBV7-2 . .
TGCGCCAGCAGCTTGGCAGGCAATATGGGGGACATTCAGTACTTC CASSLAGNMGDIQYF TRBJ2-4 TRBV5-1 many .
TGTGCCAGCAGAACAAGCGGGGGGGCCCCAGATACGCAGTATTTT CASRTSGGAPDTQYF TRBJ2-3 TRBV7-2 . TRBD2
TGTGCCAGCAGCGCGACCGGGATTGACATTCAGTACTTC CASSATGIDIQYF TRBJ2-4 TRBV7-6 . .
TGCGCCAGCAGCCACCGGGACAGGGGGCACACTGAAGCTTTCTTT CASSHRDRGHTEAFF TRBJ1-1 TRBV5-1 . TRBD1
TGCGCCAGCAGCTTACTCTTAGAGGAGCAGTTCTTC CASSLLLEEQFF TRBJ2-1 TRBV5-1 . .
TGCAGCGTTGAAAACTACCAAGAGACCCAGTACTTC CSVENYQETQYF TRBJ2-5 TRBV29-1 many .
TGTGCCAGCAGCCCTTTTCCAACAGCGGAGACCCAGTACTTC CASSPFPTAETQYF TRBJ2-5 TRBV14 . .
TGTGCCAGCGGACAGGGGGCGGGTAATTCACCCCTCCACTTT CASGQGAGNSPLHF TRBJ1-6 TRBV3-1 . TRBD1
TGCAGTGCTAGAGAACAGCAGAATTCACCCCTCCACTTT CSAREQQNSPLHF TRBJ1-6 TRBV20-1 . .
TGCAGTGCTACCCGGACAGGGAAAGGGCATGAGCAGTACTTC CSATRTGKGHEQYF TRBJ2-7 TRBV20-1 . TRBD1
TGTGCCAGCAGCCCTTCCGGGACCGAGGCGAATCAGCCCCAGCATTTT CASSPSGTEANQPQHF TRBJ1-5 TRBV4-2 many .
TGCGCCAGCAGACAGGTAAACACTGAAGCTTTCTTT CASRQVNTEAFF TRBJ1-1 TRBV10-2 few .
TGTGCCAGAAGTCACCCCCCCGAGATGACCGGGGAGCTGTTTTTT CARSHPPEMTGELFF TRBJ2-2 TRBV2 . .
TGTGCCAGTAGTACTACGGAAAAACAGCCCCAGCATTTT CASSTTEKQPQHF TRBJ1-5 TRBV19 many .
TGCAGTGCCATGACGGGTGAGGGGCTTACCTATTCACCCCTCCACTTT CSAMTGEGLTYSPLHF TRBJ1-6 TRBV20-1 . .
TGTGCCAGCAGATCATTGGGGCAAGAGACCCAGTACTTC CASRSLGQETQYF TRBJ2-5 TRBV7-2 few .
TGTGCCAGCAGCCAGAGGGGGAGGAACACCGGGGAGCTGTTTTTT CASSQRGRNTGELFF TRBJ2-2 TRBV7-8 . .
TGTGCCAGATCCGAGCAGTACTTC CARSEQYF TRBJ2-7 TRBV6-5 . .
TGTGCCAGCAGTGAGAAGGACGGACTTAGCAATCAGCCCCAGCATTTT CASSEKDGLSNQPQHF TRBJ1-5 TRBV2 many .
TGTGCCAGCACCGACTGGGCAGATGCGAACACTGAAGCTTTCTTT CASTDWADANTEAFF TRBJ1-1 TRBV6-6 few .
TGTGCCAGCAGTTTCCGATGGCGGGGGTTATACAATGAGCAGTTCTTC CASSFRWRGLYNEQFF TRBJ2-1 TRBV27 few TRBD2
TGTGCCAGCAGGACGAGCGGGAGTTCGAGCATTCAGTACTTC CASRTSGSSSIQYF TRBJ2-4 TRBV3-1 . TRBD2
TGTGCTAGCAGCCCCGGACAGGGAATGGTAGAGACCCAGTACTTC CASSPGQGMVETQYF TRBJ2-5 TRBV7-7 few TRBD1
TGTGCCAGCAGCCCCTTCGGGGGGGGGCAGCCCCAGCATTTT CASSPFGGGQPQHF TRBJ1-5 TRBV12-3/TRBV12-4 few .
TGTGCCAGCAGCTTAGCATCCGGACTCCTCACCTACGAGCAGTACTTC CASSLASGLLTYEQYF TRBJ2-7 TRBV7-9 . .
TGCGCCAGCAGCCAAGAGCTCTCTGGAAACACCATATATTTT CASSQELSGNTIYF TRBJ1-3 TRBV4-3 many .
TGTGCCAGCAGCTTGGCCCCATCTAGCCCCGCTTGGAGATACGAGCAGTACTTC CASSLAPSSPAWRYEQYF TRBJ2-7 TRBV5-8 few .
TGCAGTGCTCAGGGACCCTACGAGCAGTACTTC CSAQGPYEQYF TRBJ2-7 TRBV20-1 . .
TGTGCCAGCAGCCCGTCCAGGGCTGAGGAAAAACTGTTTTTT CASSPSRAEEKLFF TRBJ1-4 TRBV7-8 . .
TGTGCCAGCTCACCACATAGTGCGACAGGGGTTAACGAGCAGTACTTC CASSPHSATGVNEQYF TRBJ2-7 TRBV18 once TRBD1
TGTGCCAGCTCGGCGAGTGGGAGGGGCAATGAAGCTTTCTTT CASSASGRGNEAFF TRBJ1-1 TRBV12-3/TRBV12-4 . .